This TCR beta chain stems from a study of vaccination effects on CD4 cells after COVID-19. As regards this clone: Its antigen is currently unknown.

The CDR3 has 14 amino acids. V lost 1 base and J lost 2, with 8 bases in between. CDR1 and CDR2 (germline): KGHSH, LQKENI. The table came from immunoSEQ multiplex PCR; TCRdb's copy has only in-frame clones and leaves some out. The sample carries about 20,000 clones, over 60% recorded once. ViraFEST expansion of antigen-specific CD4+ T cells with viral peptide pools preceded sequencing. The culture ran for approximately 9 days before CD4+ T cells were isolated. As their vaccination, participants received two doses of either BNT162b2 or mRNA-1273. J is TRBJ1-2 and V is TRBV18, with a weak D call TRBD1 (5 bases). The sequenced sample was CD4+ T cells from PBMCs cultured with HCoV-NL63 spike peptides, obtained after COVID-19 vaccination. The TCR originated in a human donor who received a COVID-19 vaccine. In nucleotides, the CDR3 is TGTGCCAGCTCACCACAGGGGAGGAACTATGGCTACACCTTC. Its translation: CASSPQGRNYGYTF.